The 32 T cell receptor beta chains listed next were all sequenced from one sample in a study of cytomegalovirus exposure and HLA in healthy donors. Primers for the PCR totalled 60 Vbeta and 13 Jbeta. Produced via immunoSEQ multiplex PCR; TCRdb's table is partial and in-frame only. The repertoire consists of 180,000 or so clones, with 75% to 85% occurring once and the leading ten covering around 1.5%. The sequencing sample was made of PBMCs. These receptors originate from a man younger than 35 in good health and CMV-seronegative.

The gene calls are TRBV27 and TRBJ1-5, with D hard to call. The CDR3 covers 13 residues. V shed 4 bases and J shed 6 bases, with 10 bases lying between them. Germline V gene sequence: CDR1 MNHEY, CDR2 SMNVEV (reference sequence). The CDR3 spells CASSSRPGQPQHF. The CDR3, as DNA: TGTGCCAGCAGTTCACGTCCGGGTCAGCCCCAGCATTTT.

The rearrangement uses TRBV6-1 and TRBJ2-1; 8 nucleotides align to TRBD1. Germline-derived CDR1 and CDR2 are MNHNS and SASEGT. V was pared by 3 bases and J by 6 bases, with 7 bases of the junction left unmatched. This CDR3 is 15 amino acids long. The CDR3 protein is CASSEGRGPGNEQFF. The CDR3 coding sequence is TGTGCCAGCAGTGAGGGCAGGGGGCCTGGCAATGAGCAGTTCTTC.

The chain recombines TRBV29-1 with TRBJ2-3, with 7 bases fitting TRBD2. The germline V gene has CDR1 SQVTM and CDR2 ANQGSEA. CDR3 length: 16 residues. V trimming: 4 bases; J trimming: 0 bases; junction bases outside the gene matches: 10. The CDR3 DNA sequence: TGCAGCGTTGTTAGTCTAGCGGACACTAGCACAGATACGCAGTATTTT. Encoded protein: CSVVSLADTSTDTQYF.

The chain carries TRBV12-5 and TRBJ1-1, with TRBD1 matching over 8 bases. The V gene's germline CDR1 is LGHNT and CDR2 FRNRAP. The V and J ends lost 8 bases and 4 bases, in that order; junction bases with no gene match: 6. This CDR3 is built from 13 residues. This CDR3 is CASLSRGLTEAFF. In DNA form, the CDR3 reads TGTGCTAGTCTAAGCAGGGGGCTCACTGAAGCTTTCTTT.

The chain couples TRBV29-1 to TRBJ1-2; weak D call: TRBD1 (6 bases). V lost 0 bases and J lost 3, with 17 bases in between. CDR3 length: 16 amino acids. Germline CDR1 is SQVTM and CDR2 is ANQGSEA. DNA for the CDR3: TGCAGCGTTGAAGATCGGGGGGCAGGGAGGGACTATGGCTACACCTTC. This encodes CSVEDRGAGRDYGYTF.

The chain uses TRBV18 and TRBJ1-5; 11 bases match TRBD1. V trimming: 3 bases; J trimming: 7 bases; junction bases outside the gene matches: 8. There are 16 residues in the CDR3. Germline CDR1 reads KGHSH; CDR2 reads LQKENI. This chain's CDR3 is CASSPGQGGQGQPQHF. CDR3 sequence (DNA): TGTGCCAGCTCACCGGGACAGGGGGGTCAGGGCCAGCCCCAGCATTTT.

This chain links TRBV9 with TRBJ2-7; 7 nucleotides align to TRBD1. The CDR3 consists of 15 residues. CDR1 and CDR2 from the germline V gene are SGDLS and YYNGEE. V shed 1 base and J 3 bases; nucleotides not matched to a gene: 7. The CDR3 loop is CASSVSGRGIYEQYF. CDR3 bases: TGTGCCAGCAGCGTATCGGGCAGGGGGATCTACGAGCAGTACTTC.

This clone appeared a few times. This chain links TRBV7-3 with TRBJ2-2; 9 bases map to TRBD1. V shed 5 bases, J shed 5 bases, and the junction held 6 bases outside the gene matches. This CDR3 is 15 amino acids long. The V gene's germline CDR1 is SGHTA and CDR2 FQGTGA. CDR3 region: CASSPGQGYTGELFF. DNA of the CDR3: TGTGCCAGCAGCCCTGGACAGGGGTATACCGGGGAGCTGTTTTTT.

CDR3 amino acids: CASSLLRGGASGEQFF. CDR3 DNA: TGTGCCAGCAGTTTACTGAGGGGGGGGGCATCTGGTGAGCAGTTCTTC. The chain uses TRBV27 and TRBJ2-1; D may be TRBD2 (7 bases). The CDR3 is 16 residues long. The V gene lost 2 bases and the J gene lost 9 bases, with 20 bases spanning the gap. CDR1 and CDR2 (germline): MNHEY, SMNVEV (reference sequence).

This clone was picked up a small number of times. J is TRBJ2-7 and V is TRBV11-1; 9 bases agree with TRBD2. V was pared by 5 bases and J by 6 bases, with 11 bases of the junction left unmatched. This CDR3 has 15 residues. The germline CDR1 and CDR2 sequences are SGHAT and FQDESV (reference sequence). CDR3: CASSPRRGGASEQYF. The CDR3 DNA is TGTGCCAGCAGCCCCCGCCGCGGGGGGGCATCCGAGCAGTACTTC.

The table lists this clone with a few counts. This rearrangement joins TRBV29-1 to TRBJ2-7; TRBD2 agrees at 8 bases. There are 13 residues in the CDR3. CDR1 and CDR2 (germline): SQVTM, ANQGSEA. V lost 5 bases and J lost 0; bases outside the gene matches: 3. The CDR3 DNA follows: TGCAGCGTTACCAGCGGGAGCTCCTACGAGCAGTACTTC. This sequence encodes CSVTSGSSYEQYF.

The chain has TRBV28 and TRBJ1-2, with 9 bases identical to TRBD1. This CDR3 contains 14 residues. J gave up 2 bases and V 3 bases, and 1 base lay outside the gene matches. Germline V gives CDR1 MDHEN, CDR2 SYDVKM. CDR3 DNA sequence: TGTGCCAGCAGTTTCGGGACAGGGAACTATGGCTACACCTTC. Translated: CASSFGTGNYGYTF.

This clone appeared once. The J gene is TRBJ2-7, the V gene TRBV6-5; 9 nucleotides line up with TRBD2. Looked up from germline, CDR1 is MNHEY and CDR2 is SVGAGI. The trim removed 4 bases at V and 5 bases at J, leaving 12 bases unmatched. The CDR3 runs 16 residues. CDR3: CASSFGGSGRNNEQYF. DNA of the CDR3: TGTGCCAGCAGTTTTGGGGGTAGCGGGAGAAACAACGAGCAGTACTTC.

The chain has TRBV2 and TRBJ1-4; no firm D call. The CDR3 consists of 15 residues. Per germline, CDR1 SNHLY and CDR2 FYNNEI. V lost 4 bases to trimming and J lost 3 bases, with 12 bases between them. CDR3: CASSAPGGANEKLFF. For the CDR3, the DNA is TGTGCCAGCAGTGCCCCCGGAGGCGCTAATGAAAAACTGTTTTTT. Combining the CDR3 with reference TRBV2 and TRBJ1-4 gives the whole variable domain EPEVTQTPSHQVTQMGQEVILRCVPISNHLYFYWYRQILGQKVEFLVSFYNNEISEKSEIFDDQFSVERPDGSNFTLKIRSTKLEDSAMYFCASSAPGGANEKLFFGSGTQLSVL.

The CDR3 bases are TGTGCCAGCAGCAGGGCTAGCGGATGGTCCTACGAGCAGTACTTC. This translates into CASSRASGWSYEQYF. V and J are TRBV6-5 and TRBJ2-7, with 7 positions matching TRBD2. The CDR3 sequence is 15 residues long. Germline V gene lookup returns CDR1 MNHEY and CDR2 SVGAGI. V trimming: 6 bases; J trimming: 1 base; junction bases outside the gene matches: 9.

The chain recombines TRBV5-6 with TRBJ1-2; D is undetermined. This CDR3 spans 12 amino acids. Germline CDR1 is SGHDT and CDR2 is YYEEEE. V was cut by 0 bases and J by 8 bases, with 8 bases left in between. CDR3 nucleotides: TGTGCCAGCAGCTTGGGAGGAGAGGGCTACACCTTC. This translates into CASSLGGEGYTF.

The chain uses TRBV25-1 and TRBJ1-4; 7 bases match TRBD1. The CDR3 spans 14 residues. The J segment lost 3 bases and the V segment lost 5 bases, leaving 3 bases of the junction unmatched. Germline V gene data show CDR1 as MGHDK and CDR2 as SYGVNS. The CDR3 DNA sequence: TGTGCCAGCAGTTTCAGGGGGTCTAATGAAAAACTGTTTTTT. Amino acids: CASSFRGSNEKLFF.

The J gene is TRBJ1-2, the V gene TRBV28; no reliable D call. V dropped 2 bases and J dropped 1 base, with 11 bases sitting between them. The CDR3 consists of 15 residues. CDR1 is MDHEN, CDR2 SYDVKM, per germline. The CDR3 spells CASSLAGSFNYGYTF. The CDR3 DNA reads as TGTGCCAGCAGTTTAGCGGGGTCTTTTAACTATGGCTACACCTTC.

The V gene is TRBV5-5, the J gene TRBJ1-6, with TRBD1 identical over 9 bases. The CDR3 has 15 residues. The ends lost 4 bases at V and 4 bases at J; junction bases unmatched: 3. Germline loops: CDR1 SGHKS, CDR2 YYEKEE (reference sequence). The CDR3 reads CASSATGGYNSPLHF. The CDR3 bases are TGTGCCAGCAGCGCGACAGGGGGTTATAATTCACCCCTCCACTTT.

This sequence joins TRBV6-5 and TRBJ2-7, with D possibly being TRBD2 (6 bases). Per germline, CDR1 MNHEY and CDR2 SVGAGI. The CDR3 has 15 residues. V gave up 2 bases and J gave up 2 bases, with 13 bases separating them. The CDR3 DNA sequence: TGTGCCAGCAGTTACGGCGGGACCGATACCTACGAGCAGTACTTC. Its translation is CASSYGGTDTYEQYF.

The V and J genes are TRBV6-6 and TRBJ2-3; the D call may be TRBD1 or TRBD2 (5 bases each). This CDR3 comprises 15 residues. Germline V CDR1 and CDR2: MNHNY, SVGAGI (reference sequence). The V end lost 6 bases, the J end lost 0 bases, and 13 bases lay between the germline ends. Here the CDR3 DNA reads TGTGCCAGCAGCTACGGGGCCTCTAGCACAGATACGCAGTATTTT. As protein: CASSYGASSTDTQYF.

The chain carries TRBV27 and TRBJ1-6, with D perhaps TRBD1 (5 bases). From germline, CDR1 is MNHEY and CDR2 SMNVEV (reference sequence). V was trimmed by 6 bases and J by 9 bases, leaving 15 bases between them. The CDR3 contains 14 residues. DNA of the CDR3: TGTGCCAGCAGCACCGGGACTAATAGTTCACCCCTCCACTTT. It encodes CASSTGTNSSPLHF.

J is TRBJ1-5 and V is TRBV28; 9 bases are a match to TRBD1. The J segment lost 6 bases and the V segment lost 6 bases, leaving 6 bases of the junction unmatched. The CDR3 covers 14 residues. Germline CDR1 is MDHEN and CDR2 is SYDVKM. This CDR3 reads CASREQGAGQPQHF. The CDR3 bases are TGTGCCAGCAGGGAACAGGGGGCGGGTCAGCCCCAGCATTTT.

The chain carries TRBV18 and TRBJ2-7; 10 positions agree with TRBD2. The CDR3 totals 16 residues. The V gene's germline CDR1 is KGHSH and CDR2 LQKENI. V was clipped by 0 bases and J by 5 bases; unmatched bases: 7. Here the CDR3 DNA reads TGTGCCAGCTCACCACCGGCTAGCGGGAGAACCCACGAGCAGTACTTC. This translates into CASSPPASGRTHEQYF.

The chain recombines TRBV9 with TRBJ2-2, with 10 nucleotides matching TRBD1. The CDR3 runs 15 residues. The trim removed 3 bases at V and 5 bases at J, leaving 4 bases unmatched. From germline, CDR1 is SGDLS and CDR2 YYNGEE. The CDR3 nucleotides are TGTGCCAGCAGCGCCGGGACAGGGGTAACCGGGGAGCTGTTTTTT. Translating it yields CASSAGTGVTGELFF.

This clone was detected only once. J is TRBJ2-5 and V is TRBV5-6, with TRBD1 identical over 7 bases. Germline V CDR1 and CDR2: SGHDT, YYEEEE. The CDR3 extends over 14 amino acids. V shed 4 bases, J shed 3 bases, and the junction held 6 bases outside the gene matches. The CDR3 DNA is TGTGCCAGCAGCGTTCCCGGGACAGAAGAGACCCAGTACTTC. It codes for CASSVPGTEETQYF.

The J gene is TRBJ2-1, the V gene TRBV6-1; D remains unclear. The V end was cut by 2 bases, the J end by 7 bases, with 12 bases between. CDR1 MNHNS and CDR2 SASEGT come from the germline V gene. There are 14 residues in the CDR3. CDR3 sequence reads: CASSEPQKANEQFF. As DNA, the CDR3 is TGTGCCAGCAGTGAACCACAGAAAGCAAATGAGCAGTTCTTC.

The chain couples TRBV6-6 to TRBJ2-2, with 8 bases identical to TRBD1. The CDR3 has 15 residues. Germline CDR1 MNHNY, CDR2 SVGAGI (reference sequence). V was clipped by 6 bases and J by 1 base; unmatched bases: 4. The CDR3 region is CASSRQGRNTGELFF. DNA of the CDR3: TGTGCCAGCAGCCGACAGGGGAGGAACACCGGGGAGCTGTTTTTT.

The rearrangement links TRBV30 to TRBJ1-2; 7 bases line up with TRBD1. The CDR3 is 14 amino acids. V lost 5 bases and J lost 8; bases outside the gene matches: 14. Germline CDR1 GTSNPN, CDR2 SVGIG (reference sequence). The CDR3 DNA reads as TGTGCCTGGGATAGAACCCGACAGGGCCGCGGCTACACCTTC. Protein sequence: CAWDRTRQGRGYTF. Full variable domain (outside the CDR3, taken from reference TRBV30 and TRBJ1-2): SQTIHQWPATLVQPVGSPLSLECTVEGTSNPNLYWYRQAAGRGLQLLFYSVGIGQISSEVPQNLSASRPQDRQFILSSKKLLLSDSGFYLCAWDRTRQGRGYTFGSGTRLTVV.

This clone was recorded only once. CDR3 sequence (DNA): TGTGCCAGCAGTGGTAGGGTGGGGAGAGAGACCCAGTACTTC. Translation: CASSGRVGRETQYF. This chain connects TRBV28 to TRBJ2-5; D possibly corresponds to TRBD2 (5 bases). The CDR3 covers 14 residues. V gave up 5 bases and J gave up 4 bases, with 14 bases separating them. The germline V gene encodes CDR1 MDHEN and CDR2 SYDVKM.

V is TRBV27 and J is TRBJ2-5; 8 bases map to TRBD1. The J call is uncertain, as TRBJ2-7 better fits the DNA end. This CDR3 has 11 residues. Germline CDR1 MNHEY, CDR2 SMNVEV (reference sequence). CDR3 sequence (DNA): TGTGCCGCAGGGGGCTTTCGCGAGCAGTACTTC. Encoded protein: CAAGGFREQYF.

The chain is built from TRBV6-6 and TRBJ2-2; a possible D gene is TRBD1 (6 bases). V lost 7 bases to trimming and J lost 3 bases, with 15 bases between them. CDR3 size: 15 residues. Germline-derived CDR1 and CDR2 are MNHNY and SVGAGI (reference sequence). The CDR3 bases are TGTGCCAGCAATGTTTTGGGGGCCGACACCGGGGAGCTGTTTTTT. It specifies CASNVLGADTGELFF.